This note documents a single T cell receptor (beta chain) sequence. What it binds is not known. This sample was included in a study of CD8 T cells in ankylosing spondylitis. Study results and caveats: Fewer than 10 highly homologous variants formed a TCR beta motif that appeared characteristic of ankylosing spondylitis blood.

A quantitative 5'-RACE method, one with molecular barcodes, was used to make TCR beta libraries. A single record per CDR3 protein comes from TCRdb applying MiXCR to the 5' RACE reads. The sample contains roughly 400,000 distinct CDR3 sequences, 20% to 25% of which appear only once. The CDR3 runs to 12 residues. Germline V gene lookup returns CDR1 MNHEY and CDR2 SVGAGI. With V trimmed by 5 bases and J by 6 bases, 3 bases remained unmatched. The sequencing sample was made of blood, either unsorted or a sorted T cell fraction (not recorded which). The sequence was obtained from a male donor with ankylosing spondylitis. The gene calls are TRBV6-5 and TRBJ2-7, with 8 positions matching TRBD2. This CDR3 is CASSRGTSEQYF. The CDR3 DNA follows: TGTGCCAGCAGTCGCGGGACTAGCGAGCAGTACTTC.